Each of the 25 T cell receptor beta chains below was sequenced from the same sample in a study of blood T cells in healthy people across ages. It was with a sample-barcoded 5' primer and a J-beta primer mix that a second PCR of about 6 to 11 cycles was run. TCRdb recomputed calls from the 5' RACE reads with MiXCR, one row per CDR3 protein. This repertoire shows about 1,400,000 distinct CDR3 sequences, approximately 60% found once; its top ten account for more than 6%. Sequenced material: blood. Receptors were obtained from a man in his late teens or twenties in good health.

The sample holds a few counts of this clonotype. The chain recombines TRBV7-2 with TRBJ1-2; unclear D gene. This CDR3 spans 13 amino acids. Trimming took 3 bases from V and 6 from J, leaving 11 bases between them. Germline CDR1 is SGHTA and CDR2 is FQGNSA. The CDR3 region has the DNA TGTGCCAGCAGCTTCACGGGAGTAGATGGCTACACCTTC. Protein sequence: CASSFTGVDGYTF.

V is TRBV6-6 and J is TRBJ2-1; D is undetermined. CDR1 and CDR2 from the germline V gene are MNHNY and SVGAGI (reference sequence). This CDR3 spans 17 amino acids. V shed 2 bases and J shed 8 bases, with 22 bases lying between them. CDR3 region: CASSYGVGVTNPDEQFF. The CDR3 nucleotides are TGTGCCAGCAGTTACGGTGTCGGAGTCACAAATCCCGATGAGCAGTTCTTC.

This clonotype was counted a few times. The chain employs TRBV12-3 or TRBV12-4 and TRBJ2-3, with TRBD2 matching 14 bases. The CDR3 length is 16 residues. V lost 5 bases and J lost 6; bases outside the gene matches: 7. CDR3 in DNA: TGTGCCAGCAGTCCCTGGACTAGCGGGGGGCGTGATACGCAGTATTTT. It codes for CASSPWTSGGRDTQYF.

This rearrangement joins TRBV29-1 to TRBJ2-1; D not certain. Deletions cut 6 bases from V and 3 bases from J, with 9 bases between. Germline assignment: CDR1 SQVTM and CDR2 ANQGSEA. This CDR3 has 12 residues. The CDR3 DNA follows: TGCAGCGTCCCGGACGGCTACAATGAGCAGTTCTTC. This sequence encodes CSVPDGYNEQFF.

This chain uses TRBV6-5 with TRBJ1-1, with D uncertain. The CDR3 has 15 amino acids. Trimming removed 1 base from V and 4 bases from J, with 13 bases in between. Germline V gene lookup returns CDR1 MNHEY and CDR2 SVGAGI. This CDR3 reads CASSYFLGSLTEAFF. For the CDR3, the DNA is TGTGCCAGCAGTTACTTCCTAGGGAGTCTCACTGAAGCTTTCTTT.

The V call is TRBV12-3 or TRBV12-4, the J call TRBJ1-4; D is perhaps TRBD1 (6 bases). Trimming removed 6 bases from V and 16 bases from J, with 15 bases in between. The CDR3 covers 11 residues. The CDR3, as DNA: TGTGCCAGCAGCAACCGACAGGTGAAGTTTTTT. As protein: CASSNRQVKFF.

The CDR3 DNA reads as TGCGCCAGCAGCCCGGGAGGAGGATATCAGCCCCAGCATTTT. It translates to CASSPGGGYQPQHF. The V call is TRBV5-1, the J call TRBJ1-5; D not resolved. CDR3 size: 14 residues. Germline CDR1 SGHRS, CDR2 YFSETQ. Trimming stripped 4 bases from V and 5 bases from J, with 13 bases between. Full variable domain (outside the CDR3, taken from reference TRBV5-1 and TRBJ1-5): KAGVTQTPRYLIKTRGQQVTLSCSPISGHRSVSWYQQTPGQGLQFLFEYFSETQRNKGNFPGRFSGRQFSNSRSEMNVSTLELGDSALYLCASSPGGGYQPQHFGDGTRLSIL.

This clonotype came up once. The chain uses TRBV20-1 and TRBJ2-1; TRBD1 agrees at 10 bases. In germline, CDR1 is DFQATT, CDR2 SNEGSKA (reference sequence). The length of the CDR3 is 14 residues. The CDR3 reads CSPRGTGARNEQFF. CDR3 DNA sequence: TGCAGCCCCAGGGGGACAGGGGCGCGTAATGAGCAGTTCTTC.

This rearrangement joins TRBV28 to TRBJ2-3; no clear D. The germline V gene has CDR1 MDHEN and CDR2 SYDVKM. This CDR3 region has 13 residues. V lost 6 bases and J lost 4, with 11 bases in between. In nucleotides, the CDR3 is TGTGCCAGCAGCCGCAACAGCGCAGATACGCAGTATTTT. Its translation is CASSRNSADTQYF.

The rearrangement joins TRBV10-3 to TRBJ2-5; unclear D gene. Germline CDR1 and CDR2: ENHRY and SYGVKD. This CDR3 spans 13 amino acids. Trimming took 8 bases from V and 2 from J, leaving 12 bases between them. The DNA for the CDR3 is TGTGCCATCCGAAGCGAGAAACAAGAGACCCAGTACTTC. It is translated as CAIRSEKQETQYF.

The chain carries TRBV6-2 or TRBV6-3 and TRBJ2-7, with D perhaps being TRBD1 or TRBD2 (5 bases each). The CDR3 spans 15 residues. V dropped 2 bases and J dropped 5 bases, with 16 bases sitting between them. CDR1 MNHEY and CDR2 SVGEGT come from the germline V gene. The CDR3: CASSYGQGALNEQYF. DNA for the CDR3: TGTGCCAGCAGTTACGGGCAGGGAGCCCTGAACGAGCAGTACTTC.

The J gene is TRBJ2-5, the V gene TRBV4-1; 7 positions match TRBD2. Losses at the gene ends were 5 bases for V and 5 bases for J; bases not matched to a gene: 5. The CDR3 is made up of 13 amino acids. Germline CDR1 reads MGHRA; CDR2 reads YSYEKL. The CDR3 loop is CASSKLALETQYF. The DNA of the CDR3 is TGCGCCAGCAGCAAACTAGCGTTGGAGACCCAGTACTTC.

This clonotype was seen more than once but under ten times. The rearrangement uses TRBV29-1 and TRBJ2-3; TRBD2 is a possible D gene (6 bases). V lost 6 bases and J 3 bases, leaving 13 bases between the germline ends. The germline V gene has CDR1 SQVTM and CDR2 ANQGSEA. This CDR3 is built from 13 residues. The CDR3, as DNA: TGCAGCGTGAGGGGACTTAATACAGATACGCAGTATTTT. Its protein product is CSVRGLNTDTQYF.

The chain couples TRBV27 to TRBJ2-4; 12 nucleotides match TRBD1. The J call may be wrong; the DNA end is better matched by TRBJ2-7. The CDR3 has 16 amino acids. Germline V gene data show CDR1 as MNHEY and CDR2 as SMNVEV (reference sequence). The CDR3 is CASSLSGTGGLYEQYF. CDR3 coding DNA: TGTGCCAGCAGTTTATCCGGGACAGGGGGCCTCTACGAGCAGTACTTC.

In its sample, this clonotype was seen once. The V call is TRBV4-1, the J call TRBJ2-7; 11 positions agree with TRBD2. The J call may not be correct, given that the DNA end is closer to TRBJ2-5. From germline, CDR1 is MGHRA and CDR2 YSYEKL. The CDR3 is 18 residues long. The CDR3 DNA follows: TGCGCCAGCAGCCAAGTGTATGCGGGACTAGCGGCTAAAGAGACCCAGTACTTC. Protein product: CASSQVYAGLAAKETQYF.

The chain carries TRBV27 and TRBJ2-7; D gene uncertain. Germline V gene lookup returns CDR1 MNHEY and CDR2 SMNVEV (reference sequence). CDR3 length: 14 residues. Trimming removed 2 bases at V and 2 bases at J, with 10 bases between. The CDR3 coding sequence is TGTGCCAGCAGTTTAGGCAGGTCCGCCTACGAGCAGTACTTC. Translation: CASSLGRSAYEQYF.

The J gene is TRBJ2-7, the V gene TRBV4-1; D is undetermined. The CDR3 totals 12 residues. Germline values: CDR1 MGHRA, CDR2 YSYEKL. Trimming took 1 base from V and 10 from J, leaving 11 bases between them. The CDR3 DNA follows: TGCGCCAGCAGCCAAGGGCAAGATATTCAGTACTTC. Amino acids: CASSQGQDIQYF.

This chain connects TRBV12-3 or TRBV12-4 to TRBJ2-7, with 13 bases that match TRBD2. The trim removed 6 bases at V and 0 bases at J, leaving 11 bases unmatched. The CDR3 has 18 amino acids. The CDR3 DNA reads as TGTGCCAGCAGCCCACGGACTAGCGGGGGCCTTAGCTCCTACGAGCAGTACTTC. This codes for CASSPRTSGGLSSYEQYF.

The chain is built from TRBV5-1 and TRBJ1-2; D remains unclear. The CDR3 has 13 residues. The V end lost 3 bases, the J end lost 8 bases, and 14 bases lay between the germline ends. CDR1 is SGHRS and CDR2 is YFSETQ in the germline V gene. In nucleotides, the CDR3 is TGCGCCAGCAGCTCGGTTCCTGAAGGGGGCTACACCTTC. Translating it yields CASSSVPEGGYTF. Using reference TRBV5-1 and TRBJ1-2 for the parts outside the CDR3, the full variable domain is KAGVTQTPRYLIKTRGQQVTLSCSPISGHRSVSWYQQTPGQGLQFLFEYFSETQRNKGNFPGRFSGRQFSNSRSEMNVSTLELGDSALYLCASSSVPEGGYTFGSGTRLTVV.

The gene calls are TRBV18 and TRBJ2-5, with TRBD1 as a possible D gene (5 bases). Germline assignment: CDR1 KGHSH and CDR2 LQKENI. This CDR3 region has 13 residues. Trimming took off 3 bases at V and 4 bases at J, with 9 bases between the two ends. CDR3 in amino acids: CASSPQDTETQYF. The CDR3 region has the DNA TGTGCCAGCTCACCCCAGGACACAGAGACCCAGTACTTC. Variable domain in full (rest from reference TRBV18 and TRBJ2-5): NAGVMQNPRHLVRRRGQEARLRCSPMKGHSHVYWYRQLPEEGLKFMVYLQKENIIDESGMPKERFSAEFPKEGPSILRIQQVVRGDSAAYFCASSPQDTETQYFGPGTRLLVL.

About this clonotype itself: One end of the junction does not line up with germline, which may come from a read error. The CDR3 nucleotides are TGTGCCAGCAGCAGAGACACTGGAGCTTTCTTT. Translating it yields CASSRDTGAFF. The rearrangement uses TRBV7-2 and TRBJ1-1; no clear D. The CDR3 is 11 residues long. Germline CDR1 and CDR2: SGHTA and FQGNSA.

The chain links TRBV29-1 to TRBJ1-2; D not resolved. With 3 bases removed from V and 2 bases from J, the gap between germline ends came to 10 bases. CDR1 is SQVTM and CDR2 is ANQGSEA in the germline V gene. This CDR3 has 13 amino acids. CDR3 sequence reads: CSVEMTTNYGYTF. DNA for the CDR3: TGCAGCGTTGAGATGACAACCAACTATGGCTACACCTTC.

This chain connects TRBV12-3 or TRBV12-4 to TRBJ1-1; D gene ambiguous. V was clipped by 5 bases and J by 0 bases, with 22 bases between them. The CDR3 totals 18 residues. The DNA for the CDR3 is TGTGCCAGCAGTACCCTTGGGAGGCTGGGCTACATGAACACTGAAGCTTTCTTT. It specifies CASSTLGRLGYMNTEAFF.

This chain joins TRBV25-1 and TRBJ2-6; D unclear. CDR1 MGHDK and CDR2 SYGVNS come from the germline V gene. CDR3 size: 18 residues. Trimming cost V 3 bases and J 0 bases, with 15 bases left between them. The CDR3 bases are TGTGCCAGCAGTGACAGCCTAGAAAGAAGCTCTGGGGCCAACGTCCTGACTTTC. Translation: CASSDSLERSSGANVLTF.

This chain links TRBV6-6 with TRBJ2-5, with D perhaps TRBD1 or TRBD2 (5 bases each). Germline CDR1 and CDR2: MNHNY and SVGAGI (reference sequence). V gave up 6 bases and J gave up 11 bases, with 19 bases separating them. The CDR3 consists of 13 residues. The CDR3 DNA is TGTGCCAGCAGGACAGACGACTACAATGAGCAGTACTTC. It yields the protein CASRTDDYNEQYF.